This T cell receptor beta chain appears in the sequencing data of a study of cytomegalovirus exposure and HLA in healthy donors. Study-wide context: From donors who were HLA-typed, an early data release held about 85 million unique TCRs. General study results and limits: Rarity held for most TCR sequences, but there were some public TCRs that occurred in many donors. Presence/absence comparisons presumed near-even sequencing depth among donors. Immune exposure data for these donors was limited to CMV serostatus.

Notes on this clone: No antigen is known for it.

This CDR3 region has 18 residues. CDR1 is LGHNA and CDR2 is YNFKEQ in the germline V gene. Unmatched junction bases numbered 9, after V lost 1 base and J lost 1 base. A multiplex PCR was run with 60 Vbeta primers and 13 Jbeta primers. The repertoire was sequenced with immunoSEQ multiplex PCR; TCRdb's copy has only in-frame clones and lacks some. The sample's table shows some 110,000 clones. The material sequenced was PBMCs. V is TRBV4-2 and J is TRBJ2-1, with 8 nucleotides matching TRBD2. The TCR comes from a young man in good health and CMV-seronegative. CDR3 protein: CASSQGSGGLLSYNEQFF. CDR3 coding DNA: TGTGCCAGCAGCCAAGGGAGCGGGGGCCTATTGTCCTACAATGAGCAGTTCTTC.